The T cell receptor (beta chain) under discussion was sequenced for a study of low-dose radiotherapy and immunotherapy resistance in tumors. Study-level information: Aspirin was taken orally at 300 mg daily by patients, and this continued for four cycles from cycle 1 day 1.

With regard to this clonotype: A far larger clone lies a single base away; this is likely a read error.

Germline CDR1 SGDLS, CDR2 YYNGEE. The CDR3 spans 14 residues. The V gene end was trimmed by 7 bases and the J gene end by 10 bases; junction bases not matched to a gene: 13. Time point described: before trial treatment. Along with nivolumab and ipilimumab, donors received aspirin, low-dose cyclophosphamide and low-dose radiotherapy. Gene-specific TRAV and TRBV primers were used for first-strand cDNA, covering alpha and beta chains. With a V-primer adapter and a constant-region primer, TCRs were amplified for 20 to 25 PCR cycles. The mRNA that was isolated underwent amplification by in vitro transcription. TCRdb re-derived calls from the reads in MiXCR, one entry per CDR3 protein. Of 85,000 to 100,000 distinct CDR3 sequences detected, more than 8.5% appear once; the ten largest clones hold around 0.96%.

The material was PBMCs, obtained before treatment. V usage is TRBV9 and J usage is TRBJ2-1; 8 bases align to TRBD1. The sequence was collected from a male donor with prostate cancer. DNA for the CDR3: TGTGCCAGCGGCCCAAGACAGGGGCAGTACGAGCAGTTCTTC. Its protein is CASGPRQGQYEQFF.